These T cell receptor beta chains were read from a single sample in a study of blood T cell repertoires in COVID-19. Some clones are missing from TCRdb's copy, which holds only in-frame ones; the method was immunoSEQ multiplex PCR. The table has 90,000 to 140,000 clones, roughly 87% seen once. Sequenced input: peripheral blood. Receptors originate from a man between 50 and 59 years old with acute or convalescent COVID-19. Both conserved end residues are part of each CDR3. Each record gives: V gene, CDR3 length, D gene, J gene, clone size, CDR3 DNA, CDR3 protein. The D gene is left open where the match is weak. Only some rows state a clone size, as once, few, many or a class for expanded clones.

V: TRBV19; length: 18; D: TRBD2; J: TRBJ2-1; size: NA; DNA: TGTGCCAGTAGTATATCCGGGACTAGCGGGGTGGGGAGGAATGAGCAGTTCTTC; CDR3: CASSISGTSGVGRNEQFF
V: TRBV28; length: 15; D: TRBD1; J: TRBJ1-5; size: NA; DNA: TGTGCCAGCAGTCCTACGGGACAGGGGTTGCAGCCCCAGCATTTT; CDR3: CASSPTGQGLQPQHF
V: TRBV27; length: 14; D: TRBD1; J: TRBJ1-2; size: NA; DNA: TGTGCCAGCAGGACAGGGACGCCTGCCTCCGGCTACACCTTC; CDR3: CASRTGTPASGYTF
V: TRBV5-8; length: 15; D: NA; J: TRBJ2-6; size: NA; DNA: TGTGCCAGCAGATCAACAGGGTCAGGGGCCAACGTCCTGACTTTC; CDR3: CASRSTGSGANVLTF
V: TRBV11-2; length: 15; D: NA; J: TRBJ2-5; size: NA; DNA: TGTGCCAGCACCACGGGCACAATAGCGCAAGAGACCCAGTACTTC; CDR3: CASTTGTIAQETQYF
V: TRBV3-1/TRBV3-2; length: 15; D: TRBD1; J: TRBJ1-6; size: NA; DNA: TGTGCCAGCAAGCCTGAGGACAGGGGGAATTCACCCCTCCACTTT; CDR3: CASKPEDRGNSPLHF
V: TRBV7-9; length: 14; D: NA; J: TRBJ1-4; size: NA; DNA: TGTGCCAGCAGCTTCCGAGTCCCCAATGAAAAACTGTTTTTT; CDR3: CASSFRVPNEKLFF
V: TRBV2; length: 17; D: TRBD2; J: TRBJ2-1; size: NA; DNA: TGTGCCAGCAGACCTCCCATCTCGGGAGGGCCTTATGGTGAGCAGTTCTTC; CDR3: CASRPPISGGPYGEQFF
V: TRBV2; length: 12; D: NA; J: TRBJ1-2; size: NA; DNA: TGTGCCAGCAGTTTTTTCTTCTATGGCTACACCTTC; CDR3: CASSFFFYGYTF
V: TRBV30; length: 18; D: TRBD1; J: TRBJ1-4; size: few; DNA: TGTGCCTGGAGTACAGGTTTACAGGGGCTCTACCCTAATGAAAAACTGTTTTTT; CDR3: CAWSTGLQGLYPNEKLFF
V: TRBV5-4; length: 13; D: NA; J: TRBJ2-2; size: few; DNA: TGTGCCAGCGGGAGTACGAACACCGGGGAGCTGTTTTTT; CDR3: CASGSTNTGELFF
V: TRBV3-1/TRBV3-2; length: 16; D: TRBD2; J: TRBJ2-1; size: once; DNA: TGTGCCAGCAGCCCACGCCTAGCGGGAGAGTGGAATGAGCAGTTCTTC; CDR3: CASSPRLAGEWNEQFF
V: TRBV6-5; length: 15; D: NA; J: TRBJ1-3; size: NA; DNA: TGTGCCAGCGCAAACCACCCGGGCTCTGGAAACACCATATATTTT; CDR3: CASANHPGSGNTIYF
V: TRBV21-1; length: 15; D: NA; J: TRBJ2-5; size: NA; DNA: TGTGCCAGCAGACCCAGGGAGGGCCTTAAAGAGACCCAGTACTTC; CDR3: CASRPREGLKETQYF